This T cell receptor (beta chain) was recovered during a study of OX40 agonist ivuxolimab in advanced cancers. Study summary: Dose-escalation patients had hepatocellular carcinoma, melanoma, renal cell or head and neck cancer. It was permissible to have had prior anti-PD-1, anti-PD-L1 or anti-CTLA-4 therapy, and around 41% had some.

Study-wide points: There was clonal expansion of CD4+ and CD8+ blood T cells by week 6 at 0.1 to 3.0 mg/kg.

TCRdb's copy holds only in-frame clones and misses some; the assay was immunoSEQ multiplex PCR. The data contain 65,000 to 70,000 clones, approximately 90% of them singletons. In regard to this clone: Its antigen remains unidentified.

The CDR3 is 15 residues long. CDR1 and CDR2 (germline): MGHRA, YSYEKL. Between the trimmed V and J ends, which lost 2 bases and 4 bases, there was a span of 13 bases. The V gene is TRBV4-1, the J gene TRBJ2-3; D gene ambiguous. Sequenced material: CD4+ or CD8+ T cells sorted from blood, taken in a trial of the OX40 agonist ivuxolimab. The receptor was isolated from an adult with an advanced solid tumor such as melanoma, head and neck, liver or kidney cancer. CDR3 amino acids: CASSQRSRGADTQYF. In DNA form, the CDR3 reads TGCGCCAGCAGCCAAAGATCCCGTGGGGCAGATACGCAGTATTTT.